Shown below are 32 T cell receptor beta chains from a single sample sequenced in a study of cytotoxic CD8 clonotypes in ibrutinib-treated CLL. Libraries were prepared by immunoSEQ multiplex PCR; TCRdb keeps only in-frame clonotypes and omits some of them. The table records around 70,000 clones, approximately 90% of them present only once. The specimen comprised PBMCs, sampled after 12 months of ibrutinib treatment. These receptors were taken from a human donor with chronic lymphocytic leukemia.

The chain uses TRBV18 and TRBJ1-1, with D unclear. The V gene's germline CDR1 is KGHSH and CDR2 LQKENI. The CDR3 contains 13 residues. V lost 10 bases to trimming and J lost 1 base, with 13 bases between them. For the CDR3, the DNA is TGTGCCACCGGTCCCCGTGGGAACACTGAAGCTTTCTTT. It is translated as CATGPRGNTEAFF.

The chain is built from TRBV6-1 and TRBJ1-5; D perhaps matches TRBD1 (5 bases). The V gene lost 4 bases and the J gene lost 0 bases, with 7 bases spanning the gap. This CDR3 comprises 14 residues. CDR1 and CDR2 (germline): MNHNS, SASEGT. CDR3 sequence: CASSGQYSNQPQHF. Written as DNA, the CDR3 is TGTGCCAGCAGTGGACAGTATAGCAATCAGCCCCAGCATTTT.

The chain recombines TRBV5-4 with TRBJ2-5, with 7 bases that match TRBD1. There are 14 residues in the CDR3. CDR1 and CDR2 (germline): SGHNT, YYREEE (reference sequence). V dropped 3 bases and J dropped 3; count of bases not matched to a gene: 5. The CDR3 sequence: CASSSTGNEETQYF. The DNA of the CDR3 is TGTGCCAGCAGCTCGACAGGGAACGAAGAGACCCAGTACTTC.

V gene TRBV5-4 combines with J gene TRBJ1-5; weak D call: TRBD1 (6 bases). CDR1 and CDR2 from the germline V gene are SGHNT and YYREEE (reference sequence). Deletions cut 4 bases from V and 0 bases from J, with 11 bases between. The CDR3 is 15 amino acids. This CDR3 reads CASSPGQNSNQPQHF. The CDR3 DNA is TGTGCCAGCAGCCCTGGACAGAATAGCAATCAGCCCCAGCATTTT.

This rearrangement joins TRBV19 to TRBJ2-1; 8 bases are shared with TRBD2. Germline lookup yields CDR1 LNHDA and CDR2 SQIVND (reference sequence). The CDR3 contains 16 residues. J gave up 0 bases and V 4 bases, and 5 bases lay outside the gene matches. CDR3 sequence reads: CASSTMSGSSYNEQFF. CDR3 in DNA: TGTGCCAGTAGTACCATGAGCGGGAGCTCCTACAATGAGCAGTTCTTC.

This clone was recorded only once. The V call is TRBV15, the J call TRBJ1-1; unclear D gene. V dropped 0 bases and J dropped 0 bases, with 5 bases sitting between them. This CDR3 comprises 14 residues. Germline V gene data show CDR1 as LNHNV and CDR2 as YYDKDF (reference sequence). Here the CDR3 reads CATSRETLNTEAFF. CDR3 DNA sequence: TGTGCCACCAGCAGAGAAACACTGAACACTGAAGCTTTCTTT.

The rearrangement uses TRBV28 and TRBJ1-1; D remains unclear. V lost 5 bases to trimming and J lost 0 bases, with 4 bases between them. Germline V gene sequence: CDR1 MDHEN, CDR2 SYDVKM. CDR3 length equals 12 residues. This CDR3 reads CASSGLNTEAFF. CDR3 in DNA: TGTGCCAGCAGTGGATTGAACACTGAAGCTTTCTTT.

The J gene is TRBJ2-1, the V gene TRBV18, with TRBD2 identical over 10 bases. With 6 bases clipped from V and 5 bases from J, the junction kept 4 bases outside the gene matches. CDR1 and CDR2 from the germline V gene are KGHSH and LQKENI. The CDR3 is made up of 14 amino acids. The CDR3 region has the DNA TGTGCCAGCTCGCGGACTAGCGGAAACAATGAGCAGTTCTTC. As protein: CASSRTSGNNEQFF.

V and J are TRBV6-5 and TRBJ2-7, with a weak D call TRBD1 (6 bases). The CDR3 length is 12 residues. Germline V lookup: CDR1 MNHEY, CDR2 SVGAGI. The V gene lost 8 bases and the J gene lost 6 bases, with 14 bases spanning the gap. CDR3 loop: CASGKRTAEQYF. CDR3 coding DNA: TGTGCCAGCGGGAAACGGACAGCCGAGCAGTACTTC.

V usage is TRBV7-3 and J usage is TRBJ2-1; 13 positions agree with TRBD2. The CDR3 sequence is 20 residues long. CDR1 and CDR2 from the germline V gene are SGHTA and FQGTGA. J was trimmed by 0 bases and V by 5 bases; bases with no gene match: 13. CDR3 bases: TGTGCCAGCAGCCCCCAGACCGGGACTAGCGGGGCCTCCTCCTACAATGAGCAGTTCTTC. The encoded protein is CASSPQTGTSGASSYNEQFF.

The rearrangement uses TRBV5-1 and TRBJ2-5; a possible D gene is TRBD1 (6 bases). Trimming stripped 1 base from V and 2 bases from J, with 12 bases between. The CDR3 consists of 15 residues. Germline loops: CDR1 SGHRS, CDR2 YFSETQ. CDR3 sequence (DNA): TGCGCCAGCAGCTTGACGGCAGGGGAACAAGAGACCCAGTACTTC. Translating it yields CASSLTAGEQETQYF.

The chain carries TRBV4-1 and TRBJ2-5, with 7 nucleotides matching TRBD1. The V gene end was trimmed by 0 bases and the J gene end by 0 bases; junction bases not matched to a gene: 7. CDR1 is MGHRA, CDR2 YSYEKL, per germline. This CDR3 spans 17 amino acids. The CDR3 sequence is CASSQEATGVYQETQYF. For the CDR3, the DNA is TGCGCCAGCAGCCAAGAAGCCACAGGGGTGTACCAAGAGACCCAGTACTTC.

The chain has TRBV7-9 and TRBJ2-3; TRBD2 matches at 13 bases. The CDR3 contains 16 residues. Germline-derived CDR1 and CDR2 are SEHNR and FQNEAQ (reference sequence). The junction had 5 bases not matched to a gene; V was cut back by 1 base and J by 7 bases. CDR3 in DNA: TGTGCCAGCAGCTTAGGGACTAGCGGGAGACACCATACGCAGTATTTT. Translating it yields CASSLGTSGRHHTQYF.

The chain uses TRBV5-5 and TRBJ1-5, with D possibly being TRBD1 (5 bases). Looked up from germline, CDR1 is SGHKS and CDR2 is YYEKEE (reference sequence). The CDR3 extends over 17 amino acids. Between the trimmed V and J ends, which lost 0 bases and 7 bases, there was a span of 20 bases. CDR3 in amino acids: CASSLAWGGSGIQPQHF. Written as DNA, the CDR3 is TGTGCCAGCAGCTTGGCGTGGGGGGGATCAGGTATCCAGCCCCAGCATTTT. The complete variable domain, with remaining parts taken from reference TRBV5-5 and TRBJ1-5, reads DAGVTQSPTHLIKTRGQQVTLRCSPISGHKSVSWYQQVLGQGPQFIFQYYEKEERGRGNFPDRFSARQFPNYSSELNVNALLLGDSALYLCASSLAWGGSGIQPQHFGDGTRLSIL.

The rearrangement uses TRBV7-6 and TRBJ2-3; TRBD2 matches at 13 bases. J lost 3 bases, V lost 4 bases, and 7 bases had no gene match. This CDR3 has 17 amino acids. Germline CDR1 is SGHVS and CDR2 is FNYEAQ. The DNA of the CDR3 is TGTGCCAGCAGCTCCCCTCGGACTAGCGGGAGTACAGATACGCAGTATTTT. It codes for CASSSPRTSGSTDTQYF.

The chain uses TRBV7-2 and TRBJ1-1, with TRBD1 matching 9 bases. The germline CDR1 and CDR2 sequences are SGHTA and FQGNSA. The CDR3 sequence is 16 residues long. The V and J ends lost 0 bases and 1 base, in that order; junction bases with no gene match: 3. The CDR3 DNA reads as TGTGCCAGCAGCTTAGCGTTGGGACAGGGGAACACTGAAGCTTTCTTT. Its protein is CASSLALGQGNTEAFF.

The chain employs TRBV6-1 and TRBJ2-2; 10 nucleotides line up with TRBD2. V shed 8 bases, J shed 8 bases, and the junction held 5 bases outside the gene matches. The germline V gene has CDR1 MNHNS and CDR2 SASEGT. This CDR3 contains 13 residues. The chain's CDR3 is CASDLAGVGELFF. The DNA of the CDR3 is TGTGCCAGCGACCTAGCGGGGGTGGGGGAGCTGTTTTTT.

This chain joins TRBV30 and TRBJ1-6; TRBD1 is a possible D gene (6 bases). This CDR3 has 13 amino acids. Trimming left V 2 bases short and J 10 bases short, with 12 bases between. Germline CDR1 reads GTSNPN; CDR2 reads SVGIG (reference sequence). This CDR3 reads CAWSLRTESPLHF. In nucleotides, the CDR3 is TGTGCCTGGAGTTTGCGGACAGAATCACCCCTCCACTTT.

This chain links TRBV28 with TRBJ1-5; 7 bases map to TRBD1. Per germline, CDR1 MDHEN and CDR2 SYDVKM. The junction had 18 bases not matched to a gene; V was cut back by 2 bases and J by 2 bases. This CDR3 region has 20 residues. The CDR3 sequence: CASSLPPFIPGTVGNQPQHF. The DNA of the CDR3 is TGTGCCAGCAGTTTACCCCCCTTCATACCCGGGACAGTCGGCAATCAGCCCCAGCATTTT.

This rearrangement joins TRBV30 to TRBJ1-2; 7 nucleotides agree with TRBD1. V lost 2 bases to trimming and J lost 2 bases; unmatched junction nucleotides: 2. CDR3 length equals 13 residues. Germline V gene sequence: CDR1 GTSNPN, CDR2 SVGIG (reference sequence). CDR3 in amino acids: CAWSYRGNYGYTF. The CDR3 DNA sequence: TGTGCCTGGAGTTACAGGGGCAACTATGGCTACACCTTC.

A remark on this clone: A junction boundary mismatches the germline segment, possibly from a read error. The rearrangement links TRBV7-8 to TRBJ1-1, with 7 bases lining up with TRBD1. CDR3 length: 16 amino acids. Germline-derived CDR1 and CDR2 are SGHVS and FQNEAQ. As DNA, the CDR3 is TGTGCCAGCAGCTTAGAGACAGGGCCCTTGAAAACTGAAGCTTTCTTT. This encodes CASSLETGPLKTEAFF.

The V gene is TRBV7-7, the J gene TRBJ2-3; D might be TRBD2 (5 bases). V lost 5 bases to trimming and J lost 7 bases, with 19 bases between them. Germline CDR1 reads SSHAT; CDR2 reads FNYEAQ (reference sequence). The CDR3 runs to 15 residues. The CDR3 nucleotides read TGTGCCAGCAGCCTTTCGGAGGACGAATGGAATACGCAGTATTTT. Encoded protein: CASSLSEDEWNTQYF.

The rearrangement uses TRBV7-9 and TRBJ1-1, with 9 bases lining up with TRBD1. The junction had 3 bases not matched to a gene; V was cut back by 4 bases and J by 6 bases. CDR1 SEHNR and CDR2 FQNEAQ come from the germline V gene (reference sequence). This CDR3 has 13 amino acids. The CDR3 protein is CASSWDRAPEAFF. CDR3 bases: TGTGCCAGCAGCTGGGACAGGGCCCCTGAAGCTTTCTTT.

This CDR3 reads CASTKLAGVSGEQYF. CDR3 DNA: TGCGCCAGCACCAAACTAGCGGGAGTATCGGGCGAGCAGTACTTC. The rearrangement links TRBV4-1 to TRBJ2-7; 11 bases fit TRBD2. Germline CDR1 is MGHRA and CDR2 is YSYEKL. The CDR3 extends over 15 amino acids. With V trimmed by 7 bases and J by 6 bases, 11 bases remained unmatched.

The chain recombines TRBV18 with TRBJ2-4; unclear D gene. Germline assignment: CDR1 KGHSH and CDR2 LQKENI. The CDR3 has 16 amino acids. V shed 0 bases and J shed 8 bases, with 17 bases lying between them. Here the CDR3 reads CASSPPFPEGGDIQYF. The CDR3 DNA sequence: TGTGCCAGCTCACCACCGTTTCCAGAAGGTGGTGACATTCAGTACTTC.

This sequence joins TRBV30 and TRBJ2-7, with 11 bases that match TRBD2. V lost 2 bases and J lost 6; bases outside the gene matches: 6. The CDR3 is made up of 14 amino acids. Germline assignment: CDR1 GTSNPN and CDR2 SVGIG (reference sequence). The chain's CDR3 is CAWSSSGRSGEQYF. The CDR3 nucleotides read TGTGCCTGGAGTTCTAGCGGGAGGTCTGGCGAGCAGTACTTC.

The rearrangement links TRBV7-9 to TRBJ2-1; 12 bases fit TRBD2. J lost 7 bases, V lost 6 bases, and 10 bases had no gene match. This CDR3 spans 16 amino acids. CDR1 is SEHNR, CDR2 FQNEAQ, per germline (reference sequence). The CDR3 DNA reads as TGTGCCAGCAGTCGTACACTCGGACTAGCGGGAAATGAGCAGTTCTTC. This encodes CASSRTLGLAGNEQFF.

This clone has only one observation. The chain has TRBV7-2 and TRBJ2-7; possibly TRBD2 for D (6 bases). The V gene's germline CDR1 is SGHTA and CDR2 FQGNSA. Trimming stripped 5 bases from V and 0 bases from J, with 11 bases between. The CDR3 sequence is 14 residues long. For the CDR3, the DNA is TGTGCCAGCAGCCCCGTGGGAGGCTCCTACGAGCAGTACTTC. Protein sequence: CASSPVGGSYEQYF.

Details on this clone: Germline is not matched at one junction end, which may reflect a read error. V gene TRBV6-1 combines with J gene TRBJ2-7, with 11 positions matching TRBD2. The CDR3 covers 12 residues. Looked up from germline, CDR1 is MNHNS and CDR2 is SASEGT. CDR3 sequence reads: CASVSDGLAGIF. Here the CDR3 DNA reads TGTGCCAGCGTGAGTGACGGACTAGCGGGTATTTTC.

The CDR3 DNA follows: TGTGCCATCAGTGAGGGGCTCACAGTCAGCAATCAGCCCCAGCATTTT. It is translated as CAISEGLTVSNQPQHF. The chain is built from TRBV10-3 and TRBJ1-5, with D uncertain. This CDR3 spans 16 amino acids. V was clipped by 2 bases and J by 1 base, with 12 bases between them. CDR1 is ENHRY, CDR2 SYGVKD, per germline.

Only one count was recorded for this clone. V usage is TRBV30 and J usage is TRBJ2-6; 9 bases align to TRBD1. The ends lost 0 bases at V and 2 bases at J; junction bases unmatched: 8. This CDR3 is built from 18 residues. From germline, CDR1 is GTSNPN and CDR2 SVGIG (reference sequence). The CDR3 sequence: CAWSVRGDRVAGANVLTF. CDR3 nucleotide sequence: TGTGCCTGGAGTGTAAGGGGGGACAGGGTCGCTGGGGCCAACGTCCTGACTTTC.

This rearrangement joins TRBV5-4 to TRBJ2-7, with TRBD1 identical over 9 bases. V dropped 4 bases and J dropped 4; count of bases not matched to a gene: 9. The V gene's germline CDR1 is SGHNT and CDR2 YYREEE (reference sequence). The CDR3 runs to 15 residues. DNA for the CDR3: TGTGCCAGCAGCGTACCGGGACAGGGTTTATACGAGCAGTACTTC. Protein: CASSVPGQGLYEQYF.